This TCR beta chain was recorded in a study of metastatic and nonmetastatic thyroid tumors (dated by TCRdb to 2018 to 2021). For the study in its entirety: Repertoires were compared across peripheral blood and tumor or nodule tissue samples from malignant and benign thyroid patients. Study-level results and caveats: In both blood and tumor samples, TCR beta diversity was reported to be significantly higher in malignant tumors than in benign nodules.

The germline V gene (reference sequence) provides CDR1 SGHAT and CDR2 FQDESV. The CDR3 sequence holds 15 residues, the cysteine and phenylalanine included. Just CDR3 DNA is preserved here, 45 bases in frame from base 1. Before undergoing thyroid surgery, none of the patients had been given any kind of treatment. Patient clinical samples collected from about 2011 to 2018 were retrospectively analysed using T-cell receptor beta sequencing. As concerns this clone: The antigen this receptor binds is unknown. An end of the junction differs from the germline gene, which may be a read error.

Library generation was performed with PCR. Sequencing was performed on an Illumina HiSeq 4000. High-throughput sequencing was used to profile the TCR beta-chain CDR3 region of every patient. The published analysis was carried out like this. A classifier to discriminate distant-metastatic papillary thyroid cancer patients was built from CDR3 differences across clinicopathological groups. The Shannon index was used to measure repertoire diversity, and the Morisita-Horn index was used to measure how similar tumor and blood repertoires were. Clones were called with MiXCR by TCRdb after fastp trimmed the public reads at Q25, and only in-frame beta chains were retained. The V and J calls shown here were made by TCRdb, not taken from the authors' results. Across this sample there are about 93,000 clones, with roughly 13% seen only once. Around 11% of the sample is in the top ten clones.

Sample: blood. This chain is built from TRBV11-1 and TRBJ2-1, with TRBD1 identical over 8 junction bases. This TCR came from a female donor with papillary thyroid cancer or a benign thyroid nodule (not recorded which). Some clones in this sample may be carry-over from other donors' samples. DNA sequence: TGTGCCGGCAGACAGACAGGGGTCGCGGGAAATGAGCAGTTCTTC. It translates as CAGRQTGVAGNEQFF.